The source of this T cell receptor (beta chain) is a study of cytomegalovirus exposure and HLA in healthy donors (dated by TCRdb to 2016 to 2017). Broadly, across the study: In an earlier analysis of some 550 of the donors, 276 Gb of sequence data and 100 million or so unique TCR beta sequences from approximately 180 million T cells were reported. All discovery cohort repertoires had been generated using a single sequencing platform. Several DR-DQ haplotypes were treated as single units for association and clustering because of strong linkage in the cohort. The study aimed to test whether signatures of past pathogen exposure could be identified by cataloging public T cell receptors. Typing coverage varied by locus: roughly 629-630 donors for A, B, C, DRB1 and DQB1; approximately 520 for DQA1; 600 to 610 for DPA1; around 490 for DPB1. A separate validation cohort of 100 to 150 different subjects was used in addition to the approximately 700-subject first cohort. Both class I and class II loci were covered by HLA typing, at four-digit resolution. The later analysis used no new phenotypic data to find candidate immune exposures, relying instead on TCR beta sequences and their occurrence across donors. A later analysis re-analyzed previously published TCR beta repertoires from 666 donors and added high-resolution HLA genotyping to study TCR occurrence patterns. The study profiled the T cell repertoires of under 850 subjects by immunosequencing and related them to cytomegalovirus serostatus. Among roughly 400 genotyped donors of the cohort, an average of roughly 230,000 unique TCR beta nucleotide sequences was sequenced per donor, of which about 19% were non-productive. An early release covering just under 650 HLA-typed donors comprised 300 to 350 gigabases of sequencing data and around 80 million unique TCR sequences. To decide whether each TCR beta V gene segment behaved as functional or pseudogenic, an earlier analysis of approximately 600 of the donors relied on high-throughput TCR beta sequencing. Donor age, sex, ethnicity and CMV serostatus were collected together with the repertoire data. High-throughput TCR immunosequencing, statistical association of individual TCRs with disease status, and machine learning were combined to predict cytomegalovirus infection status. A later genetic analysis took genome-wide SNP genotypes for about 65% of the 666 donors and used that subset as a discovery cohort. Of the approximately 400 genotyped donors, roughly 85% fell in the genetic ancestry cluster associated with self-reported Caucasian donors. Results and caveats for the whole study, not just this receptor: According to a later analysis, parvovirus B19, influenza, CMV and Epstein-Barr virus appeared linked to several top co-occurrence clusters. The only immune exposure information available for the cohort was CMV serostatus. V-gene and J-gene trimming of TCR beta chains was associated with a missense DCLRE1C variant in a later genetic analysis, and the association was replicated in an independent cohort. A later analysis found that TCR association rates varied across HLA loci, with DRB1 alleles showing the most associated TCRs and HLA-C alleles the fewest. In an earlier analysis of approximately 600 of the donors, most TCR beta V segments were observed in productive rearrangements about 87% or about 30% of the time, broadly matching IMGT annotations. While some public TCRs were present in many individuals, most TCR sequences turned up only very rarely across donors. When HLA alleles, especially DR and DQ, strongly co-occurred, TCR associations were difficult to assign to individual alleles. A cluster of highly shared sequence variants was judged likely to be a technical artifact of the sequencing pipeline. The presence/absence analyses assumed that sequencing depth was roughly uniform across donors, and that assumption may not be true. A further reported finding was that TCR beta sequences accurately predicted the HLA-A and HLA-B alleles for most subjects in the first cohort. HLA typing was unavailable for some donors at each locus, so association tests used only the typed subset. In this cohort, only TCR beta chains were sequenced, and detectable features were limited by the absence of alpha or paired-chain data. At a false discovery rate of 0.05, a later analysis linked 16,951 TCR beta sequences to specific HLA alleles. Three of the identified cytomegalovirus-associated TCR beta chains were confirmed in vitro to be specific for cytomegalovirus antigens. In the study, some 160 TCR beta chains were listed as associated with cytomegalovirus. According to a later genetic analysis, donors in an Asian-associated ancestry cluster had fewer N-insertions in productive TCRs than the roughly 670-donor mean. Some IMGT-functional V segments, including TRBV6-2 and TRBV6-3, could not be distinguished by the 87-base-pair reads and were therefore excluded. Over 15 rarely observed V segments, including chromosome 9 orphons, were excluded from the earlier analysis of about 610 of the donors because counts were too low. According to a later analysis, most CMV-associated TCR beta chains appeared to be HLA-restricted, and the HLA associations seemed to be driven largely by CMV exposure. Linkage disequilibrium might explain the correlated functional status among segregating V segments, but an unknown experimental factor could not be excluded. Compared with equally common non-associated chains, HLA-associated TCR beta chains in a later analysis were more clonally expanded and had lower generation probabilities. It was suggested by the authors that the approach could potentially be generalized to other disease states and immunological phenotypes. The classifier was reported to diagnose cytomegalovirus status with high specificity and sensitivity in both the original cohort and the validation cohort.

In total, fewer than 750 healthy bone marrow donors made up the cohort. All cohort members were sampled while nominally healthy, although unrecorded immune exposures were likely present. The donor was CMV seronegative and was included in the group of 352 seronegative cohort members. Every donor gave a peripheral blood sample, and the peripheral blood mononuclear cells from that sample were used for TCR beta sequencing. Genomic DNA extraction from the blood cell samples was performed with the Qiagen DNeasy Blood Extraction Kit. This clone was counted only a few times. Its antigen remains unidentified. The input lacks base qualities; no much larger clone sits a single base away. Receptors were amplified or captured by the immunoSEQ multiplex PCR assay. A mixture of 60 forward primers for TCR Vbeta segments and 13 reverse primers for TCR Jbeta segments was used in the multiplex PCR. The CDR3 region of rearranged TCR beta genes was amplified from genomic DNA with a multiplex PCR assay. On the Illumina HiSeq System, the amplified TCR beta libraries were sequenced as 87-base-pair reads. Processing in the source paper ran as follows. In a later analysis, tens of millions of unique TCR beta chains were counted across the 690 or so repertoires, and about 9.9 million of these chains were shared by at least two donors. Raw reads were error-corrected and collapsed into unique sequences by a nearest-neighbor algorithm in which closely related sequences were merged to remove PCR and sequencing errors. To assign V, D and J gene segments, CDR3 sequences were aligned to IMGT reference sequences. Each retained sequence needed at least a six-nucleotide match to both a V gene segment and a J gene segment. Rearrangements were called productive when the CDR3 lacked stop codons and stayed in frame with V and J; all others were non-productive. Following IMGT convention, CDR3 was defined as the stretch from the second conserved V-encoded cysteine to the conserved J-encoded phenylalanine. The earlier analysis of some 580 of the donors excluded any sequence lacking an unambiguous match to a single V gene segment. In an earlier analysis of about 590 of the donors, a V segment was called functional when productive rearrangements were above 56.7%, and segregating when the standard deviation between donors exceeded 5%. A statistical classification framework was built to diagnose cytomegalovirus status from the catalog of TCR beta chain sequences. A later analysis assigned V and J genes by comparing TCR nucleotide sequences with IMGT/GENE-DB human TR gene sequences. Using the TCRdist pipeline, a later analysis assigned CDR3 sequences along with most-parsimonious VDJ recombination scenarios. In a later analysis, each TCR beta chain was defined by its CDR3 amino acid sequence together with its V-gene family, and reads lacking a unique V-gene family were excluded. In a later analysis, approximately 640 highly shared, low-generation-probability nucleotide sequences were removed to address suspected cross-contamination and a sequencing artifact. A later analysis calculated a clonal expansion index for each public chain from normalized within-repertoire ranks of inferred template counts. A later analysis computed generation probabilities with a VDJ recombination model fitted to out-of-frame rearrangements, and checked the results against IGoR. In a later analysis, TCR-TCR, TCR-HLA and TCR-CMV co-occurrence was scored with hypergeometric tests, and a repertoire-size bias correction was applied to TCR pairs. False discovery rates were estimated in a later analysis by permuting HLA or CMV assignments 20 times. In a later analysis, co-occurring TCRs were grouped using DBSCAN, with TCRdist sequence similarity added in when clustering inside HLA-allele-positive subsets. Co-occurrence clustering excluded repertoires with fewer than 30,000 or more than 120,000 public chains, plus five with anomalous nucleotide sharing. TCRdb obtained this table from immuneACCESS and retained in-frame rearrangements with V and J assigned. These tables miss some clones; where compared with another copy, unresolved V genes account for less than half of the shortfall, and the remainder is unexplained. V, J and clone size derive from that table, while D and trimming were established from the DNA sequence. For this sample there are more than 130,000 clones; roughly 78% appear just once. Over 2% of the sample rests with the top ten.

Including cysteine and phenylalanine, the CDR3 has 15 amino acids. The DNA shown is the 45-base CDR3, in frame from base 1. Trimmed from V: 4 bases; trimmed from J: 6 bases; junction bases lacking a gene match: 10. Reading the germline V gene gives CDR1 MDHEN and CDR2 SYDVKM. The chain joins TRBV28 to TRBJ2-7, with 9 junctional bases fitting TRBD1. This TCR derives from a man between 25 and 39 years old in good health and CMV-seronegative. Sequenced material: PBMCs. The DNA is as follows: TGTGCCAGCAGTTCCGCTGGGACAGGGATCGCCGAGCAGTACTTC. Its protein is CASSSAGTGIAEQYF.